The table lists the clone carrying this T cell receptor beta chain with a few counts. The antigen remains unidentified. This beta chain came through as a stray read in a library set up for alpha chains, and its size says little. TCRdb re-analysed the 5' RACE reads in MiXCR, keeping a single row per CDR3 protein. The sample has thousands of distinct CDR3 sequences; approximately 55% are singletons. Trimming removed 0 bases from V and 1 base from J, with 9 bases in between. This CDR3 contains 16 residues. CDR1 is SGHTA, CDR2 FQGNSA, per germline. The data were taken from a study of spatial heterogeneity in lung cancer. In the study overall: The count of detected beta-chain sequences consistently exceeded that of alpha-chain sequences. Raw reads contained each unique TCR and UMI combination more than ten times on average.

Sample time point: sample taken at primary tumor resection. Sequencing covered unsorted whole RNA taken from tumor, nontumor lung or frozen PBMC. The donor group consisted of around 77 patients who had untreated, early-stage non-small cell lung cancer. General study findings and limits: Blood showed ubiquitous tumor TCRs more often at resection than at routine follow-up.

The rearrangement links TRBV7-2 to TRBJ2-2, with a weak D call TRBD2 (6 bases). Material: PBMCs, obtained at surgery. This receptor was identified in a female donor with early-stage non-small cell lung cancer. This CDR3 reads CASSLAGGWNTGELFF. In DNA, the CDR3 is TGTGCCAGCAGCTTAGCGGGGGGATGGAACACCGGGGAGCTGTTTTTT.